The rows below give T cell receptor beta chains drawn from one sample of a study of T-cell reconstitution after alpha-beta-depleted transplantation in children. Each CDR3 protein is one row after TCRdb ran MiXCR on the PCR reads. This sample yields around 600,000 distinct CDR3 sequences, of which 23% are seen a single time; roughly an eighth belongs to the top ten. Source: PBMCs, mostly from graft donor cells, taken 360 days after TCRalphabeta/CD19-depleted stem cell transplant. The receptor set was obtained from a boy under two years old who had a stem cell transplant for acute myeloid leukemia, so the T cells may come from the graft donor. Both conserved end residues are part of each CDR3. D genes are given only for firm matches.

D	J	V	CDR3
NA	TRBJ2-7	TRBV13	CASSPRQSYEQYF
NA	TRBJ2-7	TRBV20-1	CSAIVAPSYEQYF
NA	TRBJ2-2	TRBV29-1	CSVEFATGELFF
NA	TRBJ1-1	TRBV4-1	CASSQVLGHLNTEAFF
NA	TRBJ1-2	TRBV10-2	CASSDPGQLKDGYTF
TRBD2	TRBJ2-1	TRBV6-2/TRBV6-3	CASGYKAGTRYNEQFF
TRBD1	TRBJ1-2	TRBV5-1	CASRQGAGGYTF
NA	TRBJ1-1	TRBV6-2/TRBV6-3	CASSYSGTTRNTEAFF
NA	TRBJ2-5	TRBV21-1	CASSTTSGRQETQYF
NA	TRBJ2-6	TRBV20-1	CSARLARSGANVLTF
NA	TRBJ2-1	TRBV7-2	CASRRDGQNTYNEQFF
NA	TRBJ2-3	TRBV4-1	CASSQVPITDTQYF
NA	TRBJ2-3	TRBV21-1	CAVWGRANTDTQYF
TRBD2	TRBJ2-3	TRBV20-1	CSAKGLAGIDTQYF
TRBD2	TRBJ2-7	TRBV12-3/TRBV12-4	CASSPRLASYEQYF
NA	TRBJ1-1	TRBV12-3/TRBV12-4	CASTPGDTEAFF
NA	TRBJ2-5	TRBV20-1	CSVESSEETQYF
NA	TRBJ2-2	TRBV7-2	CASSLKLGGNTGELFF
TRBD1	TRBJ2-5	TRBV6-1	CASHRDRESETQYF
NA	TRBJ2-5	TRBV20-1	CSADLTGEWQYF
TRBD1	TRBJ1-3	TRBV2	CAIDLQGTGNTIYF
TRBD2	TRBJ2-7	TRBV15	CATSTTGGASYEQYF
NA	TRBJ2-7	TRBV20-1	CSVERTGGSYEQYF
NA	TRBJ2-7	TRBV7-2	CASTRGIGNYEQYF
NA	TRBJ1-1	TRBV9	CASSPLTRGTEAFF
TRBD1	TRBJ1-2	TRBV4-3	CASSQEETGRSGYTF
NA	TRBJ2-2	TRBV4-1	CASSHPQGSNTGELFF
TRBD2	TRBJ2-1	TRBV11-2	CASSSRGALGGTSTINEQFF
NA	TRBJ2-2	TRBV29-1	CSVGGPRDTGELFF
NA	TRBJ2-1	TRBV9	CASSVGTVNEQFF
TRBD2	TRBJ2-1	TRBV20-1	CSALTSGGAREQFF
NA	TRBJ1-1	TRBV7-8	CASSSSTLNTEAFF
NA	TRBJ2-2	TRBV6-2/TRBV6-3	CASSFWDTYTGELFF
TRBD1	TRBJ2-2	TRBV12-3/TRBV12-4	CASRTGTGSGELFF
NA	TRBJ2-7	TRBV6-2/TRBV6-3	CASSRTTSYEQYF
NA	TRBJ1-2	TRBV6-1	CASSEMDGYTF
NA	TRBJ1-6	TRBV28	CASSPTGTANSPLHF
TRBD2	TRBJ2-1	TRBV20-1	CSAYFPGGGSYNEQFF
TRBD1	TRBJ1-2	TRBV20-1	CSALQGASYGYTF
TRBD1	TRBJ2-7	TRBV5-1	CASSLGQGQLGAYEQYF
NA	TRBJ2-7	TRBV2	CAIGRLSYYEQYF
NA	TRBJ2-7	TRBV29-1	CSVVGVSWTDSYEQYF
NA	TRBJ1-1	TRBV20-1	CSARSDTEAFF
TRBD2	TRBJ2-5	TRBV20-1	CSARLAEQETQYF
NA	TRBJ2-7	TRBV6-5	CASSYSTRSDYEQYF
NA	TRBJ2-2	TRBV4-2	CASSQDRGRTGELFF
NA	TRBJ1-1	TRBV7-3	CASSLGPLGTATEAFF